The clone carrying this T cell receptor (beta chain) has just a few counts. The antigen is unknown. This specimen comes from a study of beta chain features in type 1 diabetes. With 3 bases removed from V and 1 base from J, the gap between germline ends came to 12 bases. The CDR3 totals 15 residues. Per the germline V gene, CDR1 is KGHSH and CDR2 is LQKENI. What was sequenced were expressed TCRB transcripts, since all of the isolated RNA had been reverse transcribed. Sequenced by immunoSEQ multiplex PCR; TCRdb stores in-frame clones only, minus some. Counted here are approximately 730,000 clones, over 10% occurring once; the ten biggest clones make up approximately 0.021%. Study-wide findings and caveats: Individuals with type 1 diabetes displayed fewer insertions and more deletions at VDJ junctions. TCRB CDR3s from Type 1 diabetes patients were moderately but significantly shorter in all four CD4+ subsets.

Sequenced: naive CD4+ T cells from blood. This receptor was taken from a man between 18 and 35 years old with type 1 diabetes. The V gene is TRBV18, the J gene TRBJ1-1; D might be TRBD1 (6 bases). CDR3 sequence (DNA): TGTGCCAGCTCACCCGCTACAGGGCCGAACACTGAAGCTTTCTTT. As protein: CASSPATGPNTEAFF.